This entry lists 31 T cell receptor beta chains sequenced from one sample in a study of T cells in Graves' hyperthyroidism and ophthalmopathy. RNA transcripts served as the template for amplifying TCR beta CDR3 regions. In the first-round RT-PCR of the TCR CDR3, the HTBI primer set was used. MiXCR, applied by TCRdb to the multiplex PCR reads, yields one record per CDR3 protein. The table lists fewer than 350,000 distinct CDR3 sequences, roughly 18% of them singletons. The sequencing sample was made of blood. All receptors come from a woman aged 50 to 60 with Graves' hyperthyroidism.

The V gene is TRBV20-1, the J gene TRBJ2-1, with D maybe TRBD2 (5 bases). Germline CDR1 is DFQATT and CDR2 is SNEGSKA (reference sequence). V dropped 2 bases and J dropped 1 base, with 6 bases sitting between them. The CDR3 is 13 residues long. CDR3 coding DNA: TGCAGTGCTAGACCGGGGTCCTACAATGAGCAGTTCTTC. Protein: CSARPGSYNEQFF.

This clonotype was counted a few times. V usage is TRBV20-1 and J usage is TRBJ2-1; D is undetermined. Germline CDR1 is DFQATT and CDR2 is SNEGSKA (reference sequence). The length of the CDR3 is 13 residues. V lost 0 bases and J 9 bases, leaving 12 bases between the germline ends. CDR3 nucleotides: TGCAGTGCTAGAGACCCCCAGACTGGTGAGCAGTTCTTC. As protein: CSARDPQTGEQFF.

The chain employs TRBV10-1 and TRBJ2-2; TRBD1 is a possible D gene (5 bases). V was trimmed by 2 bases and J by 0 bases, leaving 13 bases between them. Germline values: CDR1 WNHNN, CDR2 SYGVQD (reference sequence). This CDR3 spans 17 amino acids. The CDR3 here is CASSENLAGTNTGELFF. DNA for the CDR3: TGCGCCAGCAGTGAGAATTTGGCAGGGACGAACACCGGGGAGCTGTTTTTT.

This clonotype was counted many times. The rearrangement joins TRBV11-2 to TRBJ2-7, with 7 bases identical to TRBD2. CDR3 length equals 15 residues. Germline CDR1 SGHAT, CDR2 FQNNGV. Germline trimming cut 5 bases from V and 7 bases from J; bases unmatched to any gene: 14. The CDR3 DNA reads TGTGCCAGCAGCGCCCTTTGGGGGAGGGCGGGGGAGCAGTACTTC. It codes for CASSALWGRAGEQYF. Filled out from reference TRBV11-2 and TRBJ2-7, the complete variable domain reads EAGVAQSPRYKIIEKRQSVAFWCNPISGHATLYWYQQILGQGPKLLIQFQNNGVVDDSQLPKDRFSAERLKGVDSTLKIQPAKLEDSAVYLCASSALWGRAGEQYFGPGTRLTVT.

In this sample, this clonotype turned up a few times. This sequence joins TRBV14 and TRBJ2-7, with 11 bases aligning to TRBD2. The ends lost 7 bases at V and 7 bases at J; junction bases unmatched: 6. The CDR3 runs to 13 residues. Germline V CDR1 and CDR2: SGHDN, FVKESK. In DNA, the CDR3 is TGTGCCAGCATGCTAGCGGGAGGTGGAGAGCAGTACTTC. This codes for CASMLAGGGEQYF.

The V call is TRBV5-5, the J call TRBJ2-7; maybe TRBD2 (5 bases). The V and J ends lost 0 bases and 7 bases respectively, with 14 bases between them. Germline V gene sequence: CDR1 SGHKS, CDR2 YYEKEE (reference sequence). The CDR3 runs 14 residues. The CDR3 reads CASSLEAAPSEQYF. The CDR3 nucleotides read TGTGCCAGCAGCTTGGAAGCGGCCCCCTCGGAGCAGTACTTC.

The chain combines TRBV6-5 with TRBJ2-1, with D possibly matching TRBD1 (5 bases). The CDR3 length is 13 residues. Germline lookup yields CDR1 MNHEY and CDR2 SVGAGI. V was pared by 4 bases and J by 10 bases, with 14 bases between. The CDR3 loop is CASSLPRPGEQFF. For the CDR3, the DNA is TGTGCCAGCAGTTTACCAAGACCAGGGGAGCAGTTCTTC.

This clonotype was recorded many times. The chain is built from TRBV28 and TRBJ2-7; 9 nucleotides line up with TRBD1. Germline CDR1 reads MDHEN; CDR2 reads SYDVKM. The CDR3 totals 14 residues. V lost 4 bases and J lost 2; bases outside the gene matches: 3. CDR3 residues: CASSSGQGPYEQYF. The CDR3 DNA is TGTGCCAGCAGTTCGGGACAGGGTCCCTACGAGCAGTACTTC.

Many counts were recorded for this clonotype. V is TRBV6-2 or TRBV6-3 and J is TRBJ1-1; possible D gene TRBD1, 5 bases. Germline V gene lookup returns CDR1 MNHEY and CDR2 SVGEGT. With 5 bases removed from V and 1 base from J, the gap between germline ends came to 14 bases. The CDR3 has 15 amino acids. This CDR3 reads CASSPWGGENTEAFF. The CDR3, as DNA: TGTGCCAGCAGTCCTTGGGGAGGGGAGAACACTGAAGCTTTCTTT.

This clonotype was seen at least ten times. This CDR3 reads CASSSLTGDNSPLHF. DNA of the CDR3: TGTGCCAGCAGCTCCCTGACAGGGGATAATTCACCCCTCCACTTT. The chain is built from TRBV13 and TRBJ1-6; 8 nucleotides agree with TRBD1. V was clipped by 4 bases and J by 5 bases; unmatched bases: 4. The CDR3 contains 15 residues. Germline V gene lookup returns CDR1 PRHDT and CDR2 FYEKMQ (reference sequence).

Comments on this clonotype: This CDR3 fails to terminate in the conserved phenylalanine or tryptophan, so it likely reflects a read error. Written as DNA, the CDR3 is TGTGCCAGCAGTTTTACCGAAAGCCCCTACGAGCAGTACCTC. Translating gives CASSFTESPYEQYL. This chain connects TRBV28 to TRBJ2-7; D gene uncertain. CDR1 is MDHEN and CDR2 is SYDVKM in the germline V gene. This CDR3 region has 14 residues. The V gene lost 3 bases and the J gene lost 2 bases, with 11 bases spanning the gap.

This clonotype was detected many times. The CDR3 DNA reads as TGCAGTGCTAGAGCAAATGCGAGAAACCTCCGAGAGACCCAGTACTTC. It yields the protein CSARANARNLRETQYF. This chain uses TRBV20-1 with TRBJ2-5; D uncertain. CDR3 length equals 16 residues. The ends were cut back, 1 base at V and 4 bases at J, with 19 bases in the middle. Per the germline V gene, CDR1 is DFQATT and CDR2 is SNEGSKA (reference sequence).

This clonotype was counted a single time. The chain recombines TRBV27 with TRBJ1-1, with 8 bases lining up with TRBD1. CDR1 and CDR2 (germline): MNHEY, SMNVEV (reference sequence). The CDR3 is made up of 17 amino acids. V was pared by 5 bases and J by 0 bases, with 11 bases of the junction left unmatched. The CDR3 is CASSPSFGTGMNTEAFF. As DNA, the CDR3 is TGTGCCAGCAGTCCAAGTTTCGGGACAGGCATGAACACTGAAGCTTTCTTT.

This chain links TRBV6-1 with TRBJ2-1, with a weak D call TRBD2 (6 bases). The CDR3 runs to 14 residues. The V gene lost 9 bases and the J gene lost 3 bases, with 15 bases spanning the gap. Per the germline V gene, CDR1 is MNHNS and CDR2 is SASEGT. CDR3 region: CASGGTQFYNEQFF. The CDR3 DNA follows: TGTGCCAGTGGGGGGACCCAATTCTACAATGAGCAGTTCTTC.

This clonotype appeared a few times. The chain employs TRBV7-8 and TRBJ2-7; TRBD2 matches 13 bases. Germline V gene sequence: CDR1 SGHVS, CDR2 FQNEAQ. This CDR3 spans 14 amino acids. Trimming cost V 8 bases and J 4 bases; bases outside gene matches: 5. CDR3 sequence (DNA): TGTGCCAGCGCTCGGACTAGCGGGGGTTACGAGCAGTACGTC. Amino acid sequence: CASARTSGGYEQYV.

The chain employs TRBV3-1 and TRBJ2-3, with 8 bases lining up with TRBD2. Unmatched junction bases numbered 14, after V lost 2 bases and J lost 7 bases. This CDR3 is built from 17 residues. Germline CDR1 LGHDT, CDR2 YNNKEL (reference sequence). The CDR3 sequence is CASSQKTSGTSYNTQYF. The CDR3 DNA reads as TGTGCCAGCAGCCAAAAAACCTCCGGGACTAGTTATAATACGCAGTATTTT.

This clonotype occurred many times. The V and J genes are TRBV10-3 and TRBJ2-3; TRBD2 agrees at 8 bases. CDR3 size: 17 residues. The germline CDR1 and CDR2 sequences are ENHRY and SYGVKD. The ends lost 3 bases at V and 3 bases at J; junction bases unmatched: 11. Written as DNA, the CDR3 is TGTGCCATCAGTGACCCCCGGACTAGCCCGGGGACAGATACGCAGTATTTT. It yields the protein CAISDPRTSPGTDTQYF.

This clonotype was seen at least ten times. The V gene is TRBV7-6, the J gene TRBJ2-2; D is uncertain. With 5 bases removed from V and 0 bases from J, the gap between germline ends came to 10 bases. Looked up from germline, CDR1 is SGHVS and CDR2 is FNYEAQ. The CDR3 loop spans 15 amino acids. This CDR3 reads CASSPLTANTGELFF. DNA of the CDR3: TGTGCCAGCAGCCCCCTAACGGCGAACACCGGGGAGCTGTTTTTT.

The gene calls are TRBV20-1 and TRBJ1-6, with D possibly being TRBD1 (6 bases). Per germline, CDR1 DFQATT and CDR2 SNEGSKA (reference sequence). CDR3 length: 12 amino acids. Trimming left V 6 bases short and J 7 bases short, with 10 bases between. CDR3 region: CSARGGNSPLHF. The DNA of the CDR3 is TGCAGTGCCAGGGGTGGGAATTCACCCCTCCACTTT.

The rearrangement joins TRBV28 to TRBJ2-7, with D tentatively TRBD2 (5 bases). The CDR3 runs 15 residues. V lost 3 bases and J 3 bases, leaving 15 bases between the germline ends. Germline loops: CDR1 MDHEN, CDR2 SYDVKM. This CDR3 reads CASSFEGKIRYEQYF. The CDR3 coding sequence is TGTGCCAGCAGTTTTGAGGGAAAGATCCGCTACGAGCAGTACTTC.

The sample holds many counts of this clonotype. An end of the junction does not agree with germline; a read error may underlie this. The V and J genes are TRBV2 and TRBJ2-5; D perhaps matches TRBD2 (6 bases). The CDR3 spans 14 residues. CDR1 is SNHLY and CDR2 is FYNNEI in the germline V gene. The CDR3 coding sequence is TGTGCAAGCAGATTAGCGGTGTACCAAGAGACCCAGTACTTC. This gives the protein CASRLAVYQETQYF.

This clonotype was detected ten times or more. The chain links TRBV20-1 to TRBJ2-3, with D hard to call. Germline CDR1 and CDR2: DFQATT and SNEGSKA (reference sequence). CDR3 length: 14 amino acids. V was cut by 3 bases and J by 0 bases, with 10 bases left in between. CDR3 bases: TGCAGTGCTAGGAGGCAGACTAGCACAGATACGCAGTATTTT. Amino acids: CSARRQTSTDTQYF.

This clonotype was seen only a few times. The rearrangement uses TRBV14 and TRBJ1-2, with D unresolved. CDR1 is SGHDN and CDR2 is FVKESK in the germline V gene. The V and J ends lost 0 bases and 1 base respectively, with 9 bases between them. This CDR3 region has 15 residues. Here the CDR3 reads CASSQDWASNYGYTF. The DNA for the CDR3 is TGTGCCAGCAGCCAAGATTGGGCGAGTAACTATGGCTACACCTTC.

This clonotype was seen a handful of times. The V call is TRBV19, the J call TRBJ2-1, with TRBD2 as a possible D gene (5 bases). Germline loops: CDR1 LNHDA, CDR2 SQIVND (reference sequence). The CDR3 contains 12 residues. V was shortened by 1 base and J by 10 bases, with 8 bases between the two germline ends. The CDR3 coding sequence is TGTGCCAGTAGTATAGTGCCGGGGGAGCAGTTCTTC. The encoded protein is CASSIVPGEQFF.

There are many counts of this clonotype. This chain uses TRBV3-1 with TRBJ1-5; D not certain. Per the germline V gene, CDR1 is LGHDT and CDR2 is YNNKEL (reference sequence). V was clipped by 3 bases and J by 1 base, with 1 base between them. The CDR3 consists of 12 residues. The CDR3 region is CASSQSNQPQHF. CDR3 nucleotides: TGTGCCAGCAGCCAGAGCAATCAGCCCCAGCATTTT. Full variable domain (missing parts from reference TRBV3-1 and TRBJ1-5): DTAVSQTPKYLVTQMGNDKSIKCEQNLGHDTMYWYKQDSKKFLKIMFSYNNKELIINETVPNRFSPKSPDKAHLNLHINSLELGDSAVYFCASSQSNQPQHFGDGTRLSIL.

Many counts were recorded for this clonotype. This chain connects TRBV3-1 to TRBJ1-3; no firm D call. V was clipped by 0 bases and J by 3 bases, with 9 bases between them. The CDR3 is 15 amino acids. The germline V gene has CDR1 LGHDT and CDR2 YNNKEL (reference sequence). Here the CDR3 DNA reads TGTGCCAGCAGCCAAGACACTCTGTATGGAAACACCATATATTTT. Translating gives CASSQDTLYGNTIYF. Complete variable domain (other parts from reference TRBV3-1 and TRBJ1-3): DTAVSQTPKYLVTQMGNDKSIKCEQNLGHDTMYWYKQDSKKFLKIMFSYNNKELIINETVPNRFSPKSPDKAHLNLHINSLELGDSAVYFCASSQDTLYGNTIYFGEGSWLTVV.

In the case of this clonotype: At one end, the junction sequence differs from germline, possibly due to a read error. The chain is built from TRBV20-1 and TRBJ2-7, with 9 positions matching TRBD1. There are 14 residues in the CDR3. Germline V CDR1 and CDR2: DFQATT, SNEGSKA (reference sequence). The CDR3 reads CSVLQGANSYEQNF. For the CDR3, the DNA is TGCAGTGTACTACAGGGGGCGAACTCCTACGAGCAGAACTTC.

The chain combines TRBV10-3 with TRBJ1-1; D is undetermined. This CDR3 spans 18 amino acids. Trimming pared 0 bases from V and 0 bases from J, leaving 17 bases between. The germline V gene has CDR1 ENHRY and CDR2 SYGVKD. CDR3 region: CAISESGISHIMNTEAFF. The CDR3 DNA is TGTGCCATCAGTGAGTCGGGGATCTCCCATATAATGAACACTGAAGCTTTCTTT.

This clonotype was counted between two and nine times. The chain carries TRBV19 and TRBJ1-1; 7 bases match TRBD1. The CDR3 covers 13 residues. Germline V CDR1 and CDR2: LNHDA, SQIVND (reference sequence). The V gene end was trimmed by 5 bases and the J gene end by 4 bases; junction bases not matched to a gene: 4. CDR3 bases: TGTGCCAGTAGTGAGGGGGCTGGCACTGAAGCTTTCTTT. This translates into CASSEGAGTEAFF.

This clonotype was counted a few times. The V call is TRBV12-3 or TRBV12-4, the J call TRBJ2-7, with 7 bases lining up with TRBD2. The V gene end was trimmed by 5 bases and the J gene end by 2 bases; junction bases not matched to a gene: 3. The CDR3 sequence is 13 residues long. This chain's CDR3 is CASSTSVTYEQYF. The CDR3 nucleotides read TGTGCCAGCAGTACTAGCGTTACCTACGAGCAGTACTTC.

The chain has TRBV28 and TRBJ1-1; D unresolved. Trimming took off 3 bases at V and 7 bases at J, with 6 bases between the two ends. The V gene's germline CDR1 is MDHEN and CDR2 SYDVKM. The CDR3 loop spans 11 amino acids. The CDR3 sequence is CASSFYREAFF. The CDR3 DNA follows: TGTGCCAGCAGTTTTTACCGTGAAGCTTTCTTT. The entire variable domain, with the rest obtained from reference TRBV28 and TRBJ1-1, is as follows: DVKVTQSSRYLVKRTGEKVFLECVQDMDHENMFWYRQDPGLGLRLIYFSYDVKMKEKGDIPEGYSVSREKKERFSLILESASTNQTSMYLCASSFYREAFFGQGTRLTVV.